Listed below are T cell receptor beta chains from one sample, sequenced in a study of blood T cell repertoires in COVID-19. The table came from immunoSEQ multiplex PCR; TCRdb's copy has only in-frame clones and leaves some out. The sample lists about 190,000 clones; 88% were seen once. Specimen: peripheral blood. The receptors stem from a human donor in a cohort sampled during active COVID-19. CDR3s leave out the opening cysteine and the closing phenylalanine or tryptophan.

CDR3 protein	V gene	J gene
ATSDLRDRGRLAGVIRNEQF	TRBV24-1	TRBJ2-1
ASSTDRAAKNIQY	TRBV18	TRBJ2-4
ASSLSLARGAYEQY	TRBV25-1	TRBJ2-7
ASSTSGKGEQY	TRBV27	TRBJ2-7
ASSFGQGNSPLH	TRBV7-9	TRBJ1-6
ASSTTGGKADTQY	TRBV11-2	TRBJ2-3
ASSLVGGYNEQF	TRBV28	TRBJ2-1
AWSVTGDTEAF	TRBV30	TRBJ1-1
ASSPEVGGKYGYT	TRBV18	TRBJ1-2
ASSLGVNNEQF	TRBV5-6	TRBJ2-1
ASSPPGTLAYEQY	TRBV18	TRBJ2-7
ASSQSNGWQETQY	TRBV2	TRBJ2-5
ASSPLGGSPTGELF	TRBV9	TRBJ2-2
AISGTSNEQF	TRBV10-3	TRBJ2-1
ASSQDGRGSDTQY	TRBV14	TRBJ2-3
ASSEGVRGTEAF	TRBV6-1	TRBJ1-1
ASSHSDRGARGGYT	TRBV3-1/TRBV3-2	TRBJ1-2
ASSFRGRELRNTIY	TRBV7-2	TRBJ1-3
ASTRTGPSYEQY	TRBV5-1	TRBJ2-7
ASSSLGSMNTEAF	TRBV27	TRBJ1-1
AISEGGTRTDTQY	TRBV10-3	TRBJ2-3
AISDTGTNEKLF	TRBV10-3	TRBJ1-4
ASSEWGGTYNSPLH	TRBV2	TRBJ1-6
ASSPDGRNTEAF	TRBV18	TRBJ1-1
SASKWPSGYEQY	TRBV20-1	TRBJ2-7
ASSLSQAGGTEAF	TRBV27	TRBJ1-1